This T cell receptor (beta chain) derives from a study of cytomegalovirus exposure and HLA in healthy donors. Use of 60 Vbeta and 13 Jbeta primers characterized the PCR. Generated by immunoSEQ multiplex PCR, the TCRdb table keeps only in-frame clones and is missing some. The sample records some 140,000 clones, over 70% being singletons. The CDR3 sequence is 17 residues long. From germline, CDR1 is SGHVS and CDR2 FQNEAQ. Trimming took off 3 bases at V and 5 bases at J, with 17 bases between the two ends. Sequences were obtained from PBMCs. The TCR sequence derives from a man aged 35-49 years in good health and CMV-seronegative. The chain couples TRBV7-8 to TRBJ1-6; tentatively, D is TRBD1 (6 bases). The chain's CDR3 is CASSFDPGTPDNSPLHF. In nucleotides, the CDR3 is TGTGCCAGCAGCTTTGACCCCGGGACACCAGATAATTCACCCCTCCACTTT.